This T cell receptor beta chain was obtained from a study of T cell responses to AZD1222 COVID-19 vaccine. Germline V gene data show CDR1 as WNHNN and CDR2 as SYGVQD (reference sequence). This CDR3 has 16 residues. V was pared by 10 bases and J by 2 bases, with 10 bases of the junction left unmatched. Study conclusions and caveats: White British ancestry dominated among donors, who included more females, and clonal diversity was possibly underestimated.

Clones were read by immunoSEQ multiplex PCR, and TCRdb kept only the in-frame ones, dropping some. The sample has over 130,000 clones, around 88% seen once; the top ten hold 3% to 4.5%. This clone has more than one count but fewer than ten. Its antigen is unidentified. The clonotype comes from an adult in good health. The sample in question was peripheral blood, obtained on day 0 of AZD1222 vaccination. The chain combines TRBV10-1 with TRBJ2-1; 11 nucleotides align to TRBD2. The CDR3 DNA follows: TGCGCCAACACAGGACTAGCGGGTCTAGCCTACAATGAGCAGTTCTTC. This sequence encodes CANTGLAGLAYNEQFF.